Here is one TCR beta chain with its context. What it recognizes is unknown. Naive CD8 isolation took CD45RO-negative cells positively selected for CCR7 and excluded terminally differentiated effector memory CD45RA+ cells. The repertoire was sequenced with immunoSEQ multiplex PCR; TCRdb's copy has only in-frame clones and lacks some. The table records about 2.2 million clones, just over 90% of them present only once. These data originate in a study of shared clonotypes between healthy human individuals. Study conclusions and caveats: Among non-shared clonotypes, generation probabilities were lower than among those shared by all four donors.

There are 16 residues in the CDR3. The V gene's germline CDR1 is WNHNN and CDR2 SYGVQD (reference sequence). V shed 3 bases and J shed 0 bases, with 11 bases lying between them. The chain has TRBV10-1 and TRBJ1-4; possible D gene TRBD1, 6 bases. The source of this sequence is a man between 18 and 29 years old in good health. Some clones in this sample may be carry-over from other donors' samples. Sequencing was done on a sample of naive CD8+ T cells from PBMCs. DNA of the CDR3: TGCGCCAGCAGTGACAGGGGAAGGGCAACTAATGAAAAACTGTTTTTT. This sequence encodes CASSDRGRATNEKLFF.